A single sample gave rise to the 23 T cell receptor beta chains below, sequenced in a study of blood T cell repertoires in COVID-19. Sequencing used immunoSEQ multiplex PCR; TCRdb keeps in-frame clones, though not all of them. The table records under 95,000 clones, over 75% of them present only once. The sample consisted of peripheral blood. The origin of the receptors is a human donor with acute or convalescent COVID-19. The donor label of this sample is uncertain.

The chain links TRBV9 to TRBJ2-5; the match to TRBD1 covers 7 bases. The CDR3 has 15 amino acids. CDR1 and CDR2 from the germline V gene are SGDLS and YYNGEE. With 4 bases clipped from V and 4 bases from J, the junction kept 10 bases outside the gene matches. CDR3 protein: CASSPLGQNLETQYF. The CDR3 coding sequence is TGTGCCAGCAGCCCTTTGGGACAGAACTTAGAGACCCAGTACTTC.

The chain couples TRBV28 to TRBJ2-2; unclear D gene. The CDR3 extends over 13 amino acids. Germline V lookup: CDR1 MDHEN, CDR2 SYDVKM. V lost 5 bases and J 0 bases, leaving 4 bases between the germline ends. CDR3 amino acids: CASSQSNTGELFF. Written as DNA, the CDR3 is TGTGCCAGCAGTCAGTCGAACACCGGGGAGCTGTTTTTT.

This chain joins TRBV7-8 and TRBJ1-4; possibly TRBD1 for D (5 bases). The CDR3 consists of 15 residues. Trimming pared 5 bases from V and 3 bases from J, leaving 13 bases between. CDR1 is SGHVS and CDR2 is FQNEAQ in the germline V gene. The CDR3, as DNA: TGTGCCAGCAGCATCGGAGGGGTAGCTAATGAAAAACTGTTTTTT. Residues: CASSIGGVANEKLFF.

In DNA form, the CDR3 reads TGCGCCAGCAGTTCCGGGACAGCAAATTCACCCCTCCACTTT. Amino acids: CASSSGTANSPLHF. The chain employs TRBV5-1 and TRBJ1-6; 7 bases are shared with TRBD1. V shed 5 bases and J 7 bases; nucleotides not matched to a gene: 6. CDR1 and CDR2 from the germline V gene are SGHRS and YFSETQ. The CDR3 spans 14 residues.

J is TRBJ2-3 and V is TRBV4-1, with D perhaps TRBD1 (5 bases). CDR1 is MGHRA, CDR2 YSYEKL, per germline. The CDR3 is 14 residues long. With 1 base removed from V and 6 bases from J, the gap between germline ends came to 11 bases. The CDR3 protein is CASSQVWGPDTQYF. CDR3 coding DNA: TGCGCCAGCAGCCAAGTGTGGGGCCCCGATACGCAGTATTTT.

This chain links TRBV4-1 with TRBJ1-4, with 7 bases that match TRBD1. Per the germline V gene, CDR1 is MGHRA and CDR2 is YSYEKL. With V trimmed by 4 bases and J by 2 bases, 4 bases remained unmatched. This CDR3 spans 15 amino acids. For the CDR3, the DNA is TGCGCCAGCAGCCCTCGGACAGGTACTAATGAAAAACTGTTTTTT. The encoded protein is CASSPRTGTNEKLFF.

The CDR3 DNA follows: TGTGCCAGCAGCTCGGGACAGGCTTTCGCCGGGGAGCTGTTTTTT. This encodes CASSSGQAFAGELFF. The chain uses TRBV7-3 and TRBJ2-2; 8 bases map to TRBD1. This CDR3 has 15 amino acids. V gave up 4 bases and J gave up 6 bases; unmatched junction bases: 7. The V gene's germline CDR1 is SGHTA and CDR2 FQGTGA.

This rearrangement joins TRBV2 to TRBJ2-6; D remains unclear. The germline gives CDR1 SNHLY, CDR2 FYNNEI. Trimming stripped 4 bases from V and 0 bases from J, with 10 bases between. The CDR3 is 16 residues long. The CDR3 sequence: CASSGLRSSGANVLTF. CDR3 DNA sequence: TGTGCCAGCAGTGGACTCCGAAGCTCTGGGGCCAACGTCCTGACTTTC.

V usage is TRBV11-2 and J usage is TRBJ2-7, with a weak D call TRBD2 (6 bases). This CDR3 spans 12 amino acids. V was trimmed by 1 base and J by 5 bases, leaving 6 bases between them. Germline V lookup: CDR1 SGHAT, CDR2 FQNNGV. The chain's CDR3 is CASSLAGDEQYF. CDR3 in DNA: TGTGCCAGCAGCTTAGCGGGAGACGAGCAGTACTTC.

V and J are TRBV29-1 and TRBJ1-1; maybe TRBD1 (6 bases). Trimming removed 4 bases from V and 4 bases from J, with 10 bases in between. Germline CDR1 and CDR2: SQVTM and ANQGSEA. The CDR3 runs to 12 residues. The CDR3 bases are TGCAGCGTTGTACGGACAGCCACTGAAGCTTTCTTT. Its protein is CSVVRTATEAFF.

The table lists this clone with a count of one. This CDR3 reads CASKATGGGEKLFF. CDR3 DNA: TGTGCCAGCAAGGCCACAGGGGGCGGTGAAAAACTGTTTTTT. This rearrangement joins TRBV27 to TRBJ1-4; 9 bases align to TRBD1. The CDR3 contains 14 residues. V shed 7 bases and J 7 bases; nucleotides not matched to a gene: 7. The germline CDR1 and CDR2 sequences are MNHEY and SMNVEV (reference sequence).

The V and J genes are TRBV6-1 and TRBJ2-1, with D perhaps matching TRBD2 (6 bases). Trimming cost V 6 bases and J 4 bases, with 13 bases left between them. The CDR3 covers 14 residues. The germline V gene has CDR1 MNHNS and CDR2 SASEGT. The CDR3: CASRGTSLYNEQFF. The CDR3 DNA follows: TGTGCCAGCAGAGGGACTTCCCTTTACAATGAGCAGTTCTTC.

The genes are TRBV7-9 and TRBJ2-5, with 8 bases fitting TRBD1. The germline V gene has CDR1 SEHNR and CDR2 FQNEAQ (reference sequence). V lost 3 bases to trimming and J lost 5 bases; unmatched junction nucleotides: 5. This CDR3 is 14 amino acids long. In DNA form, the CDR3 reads TGTGCCAGCAGCTTCCCAGGGGGCTGGGAGACCCAGTACTTC. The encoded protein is CASSFPGGWETQYF.

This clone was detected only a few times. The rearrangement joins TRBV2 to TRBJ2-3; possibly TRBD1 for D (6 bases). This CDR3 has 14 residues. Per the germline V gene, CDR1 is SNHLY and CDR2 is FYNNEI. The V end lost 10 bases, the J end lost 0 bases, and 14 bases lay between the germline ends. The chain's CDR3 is CATGQGLSTDTQYF. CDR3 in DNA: TGTGCCACGGGGCAGGGGCTAAGCACAGATACGCAGTATTTT.

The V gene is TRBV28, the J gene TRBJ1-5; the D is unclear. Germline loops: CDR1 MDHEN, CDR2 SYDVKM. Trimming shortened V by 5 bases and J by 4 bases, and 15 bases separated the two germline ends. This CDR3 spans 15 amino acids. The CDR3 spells CASSPLTVPNQPQHF. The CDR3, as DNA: TGTGCCAGCAGTCCCCTTACAGTCCCGAATCAGCCCCAGCATTTT.

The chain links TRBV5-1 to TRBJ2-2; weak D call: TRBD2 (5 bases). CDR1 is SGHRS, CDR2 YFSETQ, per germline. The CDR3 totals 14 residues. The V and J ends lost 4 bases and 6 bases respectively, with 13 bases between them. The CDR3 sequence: CASSKEALSGELFF. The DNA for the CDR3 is TGCGCCAGCAGCAAGGAGGCGTTGTCCGGGGAGCTGTTTTTT.

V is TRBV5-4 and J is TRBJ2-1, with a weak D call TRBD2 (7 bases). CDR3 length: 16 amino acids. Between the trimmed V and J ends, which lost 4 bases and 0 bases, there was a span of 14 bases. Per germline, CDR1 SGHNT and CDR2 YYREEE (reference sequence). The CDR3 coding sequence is TGTGCCAGCAGCGACCCCCGGGGGGCCTCCTACAATGAGCAGTTCTTC. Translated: CASSDPRGASYNEQFF. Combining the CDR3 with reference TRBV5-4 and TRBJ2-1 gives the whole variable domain ETGVTQSPTHLIKTRGQQVTLRCSSQSGHNTVSWYQQALGQGPQFIFQYYREEENGRGNFPPRFSGLQFPNYSSELNVNALELDDSALYLCASSDPRGASYNEQFFGPGTRLTVL.

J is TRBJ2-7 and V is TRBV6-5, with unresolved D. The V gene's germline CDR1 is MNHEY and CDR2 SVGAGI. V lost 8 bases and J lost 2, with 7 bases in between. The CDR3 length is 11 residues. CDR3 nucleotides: TGTGCCAGCGAAAGAGCCTACGAGCAGTACTTC. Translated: CASERAYEQYF.

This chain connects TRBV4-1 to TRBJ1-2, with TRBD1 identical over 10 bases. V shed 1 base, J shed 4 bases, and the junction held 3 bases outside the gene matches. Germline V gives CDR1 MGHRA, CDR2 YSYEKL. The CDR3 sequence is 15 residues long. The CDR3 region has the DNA TGCGCCAGCAGCCAAGGGGGACAGGGGTCCTATGGCTACACCTTC. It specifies CASSQGGQGSYGYTF.

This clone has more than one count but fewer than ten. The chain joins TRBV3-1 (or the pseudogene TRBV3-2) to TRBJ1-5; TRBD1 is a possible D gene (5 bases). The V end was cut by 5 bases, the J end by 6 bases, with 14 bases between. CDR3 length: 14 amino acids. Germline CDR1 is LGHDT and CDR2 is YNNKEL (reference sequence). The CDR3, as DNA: TGTGCCAGCAGCTTTGGCAGGGCCGGTCAGCCCCAGCATTTT. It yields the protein CASSFGRAGQPQHF.

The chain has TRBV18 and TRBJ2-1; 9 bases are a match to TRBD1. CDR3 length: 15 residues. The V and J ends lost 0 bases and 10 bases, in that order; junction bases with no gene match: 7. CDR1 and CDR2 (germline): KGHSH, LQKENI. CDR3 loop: CASSPPNTGGQEQFF. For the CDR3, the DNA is TGTGCCAGCTCACCACCGAATACAGGGGGCCAGGAGCAGTTCTTC.

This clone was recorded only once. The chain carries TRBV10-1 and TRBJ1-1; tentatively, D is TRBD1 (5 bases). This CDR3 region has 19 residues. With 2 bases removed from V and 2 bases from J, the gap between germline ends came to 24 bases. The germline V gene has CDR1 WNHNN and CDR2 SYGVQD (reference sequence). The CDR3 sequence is CASSEPRGSRLNLNTEAFF. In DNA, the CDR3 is TGCGCCAGCAGTGAGCCCCGGGGGTCCCGGCTAAACCTAAACACTGAAGCTTTCTTT.

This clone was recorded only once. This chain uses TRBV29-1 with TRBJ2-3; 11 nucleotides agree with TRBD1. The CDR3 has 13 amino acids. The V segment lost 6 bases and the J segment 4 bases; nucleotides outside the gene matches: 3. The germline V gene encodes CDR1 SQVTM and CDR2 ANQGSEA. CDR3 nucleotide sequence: TGCAGCGTGGAGGGACAGGGGGCAGATACGCAGTATTTT. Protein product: CSVEGQGADTQYF.